This T cell receptor (beta chain) was recorded in a study of OX40 agonist ivuxolimab in advanced cancers. For the study in its entirety: The costimulatory receptor OX40 (CD134) was targeted by ivuxolimab, a fully human IgG2 agonistic monoclonal antibody. Intravenous ivuxolimab was administered to patients every 2 weeks at six dose levels: 0.01, 0.1, 0.3, 1.5, 3 and 10 mg/kg. Among the roughly 52 dose-escalation patients, some 20 had hepatocellular carcinoma, approximately 15 melanoma, 9 renal cell carcinoma and 9 head and neck cancer. The dose-escalation cohort was roughly 83% male with a mean age of roughly 60 years, ranging from roughly 23 to 90. Prior anti-PD-1, anti-PD-L1 or anti-CTLA-4 therapy was permitted, and 30% to 50% of dose-escalation patients had received checkpoint inhibitors. Partial responses were achieved by three dose-escalation patients, of whom one had hepatocellular carcinoma and two had cutaneous melanoma. Peripheral TCRbeta sequencing was intended to test whether TCR sequence diversity was altered and clonal T-cell expansion was caused by ivuxolimab. The paper reports the monotherapy dose-escalation portion (N of about 56 patients) of the phase I ivuxolimab trial. Beyond this particular receptor, the publication reports: After ivuxolimab, expanded clones were on average more numerous among CD8+ T cells than among CD4+ T cells. Which antigens the clonally expanded peripheral T cells were specific for was not determined. Clonal expansion of both CD4+ and CD8+ blood T cells was observed from baseline to week 6 at doses 0.1 to 3.0 mg/kg. In partial responders in the 0.1-3.0 mg/kg groups, normalized peripheral clonal expansion was found to be among the lowest, especially among CD8+ T cells. Low levels of normalized T-cell clonal expansion were also seen in some patients who did not respond.

Patients with a history of autoimmune disease or receiving systemic immunosuppression were excluded from the trial. In every dose cohort, peripheral blood was drawn for TCR sequencing at baseline, cycle 4 day 1, and cycle 7 day 1. Samples were obtained from an open-label, multicenter, first-in-human phase I dose-escalation trial of ivuxolimab. The trial enrolled adults with locally advanced or metastatic head and neck squamous cell, hepatocellular, melanoma or renal cell carcinoma. CD4+ and CD8+ T cells were sorted separately from peripheral blood before TCR sequencing. To sequence the TCRbeta CDR3 region, genomic DNA was isolated from the sorted cells. The immunoSEQ Assay was used to sequence the TCRbeta CDR3 regions. TCRdb took over this immuneACCESS table, retaining in-frame rearrangements with V and J assigned. Such tables are incomplete; in checked studies, under half of the missing clones stem from an unresolved V gene, and the remainder is unexplained. The sample contains about 80,000 clones, around four fifths of them found a single time. Around 0.8% of the sample is in the top ten clones.

As to this clone: The clone's antigen remains unknown. No much larger clone exists at a distance of one base, and base qualities are not known.

Inclusive of the bounding cysteine and phenylalanine, the CDR3 is 13 residues long. Only the CDR3 region is kept as DNA, spanning 39 bases read in frame from base 1. As encoded in the germline V gene (reference sequence), CDR1 is MNHNY while CDR2 is SVGAGI. Trimming costs V 0 bases and J 2 bases, and their ends lie 2 bases apart. This TCR derives from an adult with an advanced solid tumor such as melanoma, head and neck, liver or kidney cancer. Sequencing used CD4+ or CD8+ T cells sorted from blood, obtained in a trial of the OX40 agonist ivuxolimab. Recombination linked TRBV6-6 to TRBJ2-1; there is no confident call for the D gene. CDR3 region: CASSYSPYNEQFF. Here is the DNA: TGTGCCAGCAGTTACTCCCCCTACAATGAGCAGTTCTTC.